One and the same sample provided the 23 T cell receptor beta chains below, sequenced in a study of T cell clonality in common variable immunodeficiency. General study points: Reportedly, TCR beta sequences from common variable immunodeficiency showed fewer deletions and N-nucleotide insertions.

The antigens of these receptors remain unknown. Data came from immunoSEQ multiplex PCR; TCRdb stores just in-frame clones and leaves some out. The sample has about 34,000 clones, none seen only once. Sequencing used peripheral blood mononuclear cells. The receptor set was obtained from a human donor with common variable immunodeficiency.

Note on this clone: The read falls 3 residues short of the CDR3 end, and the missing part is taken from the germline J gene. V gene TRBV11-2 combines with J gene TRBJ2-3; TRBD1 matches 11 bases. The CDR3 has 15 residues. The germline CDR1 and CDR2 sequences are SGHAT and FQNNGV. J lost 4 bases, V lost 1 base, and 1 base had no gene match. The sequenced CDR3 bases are TGTGCCAGCAGCTTAGTGGGACAGGGGGCAGATACG. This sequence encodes CASSLVGQGADT. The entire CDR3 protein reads CASSLVGQGADTQYF.

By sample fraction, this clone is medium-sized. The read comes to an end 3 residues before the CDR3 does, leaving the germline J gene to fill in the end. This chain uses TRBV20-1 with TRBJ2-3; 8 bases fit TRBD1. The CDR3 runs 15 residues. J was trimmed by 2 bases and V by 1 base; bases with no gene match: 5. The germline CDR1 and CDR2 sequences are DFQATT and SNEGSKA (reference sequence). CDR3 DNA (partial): TGCAGTGCTAGAGTCCTGACAGGGGACACAGATACG. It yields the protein CSARVLTGDTDT. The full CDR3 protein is CSARVLTGDTDTQYF.

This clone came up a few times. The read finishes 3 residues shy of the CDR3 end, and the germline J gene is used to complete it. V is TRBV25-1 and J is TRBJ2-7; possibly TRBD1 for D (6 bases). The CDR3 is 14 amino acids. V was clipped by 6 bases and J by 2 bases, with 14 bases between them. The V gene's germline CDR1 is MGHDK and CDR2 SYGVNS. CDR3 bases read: TGTGCCAGCAGGGGGGCAGGGGTCACCTACGAG. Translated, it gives CASRGAGVTYE. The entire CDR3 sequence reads CASRGAGVTYEQYF.

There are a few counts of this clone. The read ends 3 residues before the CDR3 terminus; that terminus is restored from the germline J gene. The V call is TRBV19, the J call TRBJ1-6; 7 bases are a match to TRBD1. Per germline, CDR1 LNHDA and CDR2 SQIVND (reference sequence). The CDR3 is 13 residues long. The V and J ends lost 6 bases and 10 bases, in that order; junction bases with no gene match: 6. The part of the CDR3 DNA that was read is TGTGCCAGTAGCGATTACAGGGGCTCACCC. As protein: CASSDYRGSP. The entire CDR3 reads CASSDYRGSPLHF. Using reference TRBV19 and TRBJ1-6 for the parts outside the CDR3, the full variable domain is DGGITQSPKYLFRKEGQNVTLSCEQNLNHDAMYWYRQDPGQGLRLIYYSQIVNDFQKGDIAEGYSVSREKKESFPLTVTSAQKNPTAFYLCASSDYRGSPLHFGNGTRLTVT.

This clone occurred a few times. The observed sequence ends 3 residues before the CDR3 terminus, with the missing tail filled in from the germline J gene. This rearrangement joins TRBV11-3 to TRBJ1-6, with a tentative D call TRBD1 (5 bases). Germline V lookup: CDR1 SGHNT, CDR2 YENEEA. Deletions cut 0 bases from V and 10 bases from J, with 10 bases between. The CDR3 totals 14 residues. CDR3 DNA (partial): TGTGCCAGCAGCTTAGACCCAGGGCAGTCACCC. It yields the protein CASSLDPGQSP. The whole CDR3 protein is CASSLDPGQSPLHF.

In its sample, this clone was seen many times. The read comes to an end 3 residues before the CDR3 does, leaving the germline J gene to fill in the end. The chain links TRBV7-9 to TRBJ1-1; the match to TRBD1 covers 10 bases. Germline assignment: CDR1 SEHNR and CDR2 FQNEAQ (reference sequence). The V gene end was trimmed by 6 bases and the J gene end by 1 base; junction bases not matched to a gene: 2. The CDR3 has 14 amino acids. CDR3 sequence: CASRTGGGNTEAFF. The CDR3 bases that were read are TGTGCCAGCAGGACAGGGGGCGGGAACACTGAA.

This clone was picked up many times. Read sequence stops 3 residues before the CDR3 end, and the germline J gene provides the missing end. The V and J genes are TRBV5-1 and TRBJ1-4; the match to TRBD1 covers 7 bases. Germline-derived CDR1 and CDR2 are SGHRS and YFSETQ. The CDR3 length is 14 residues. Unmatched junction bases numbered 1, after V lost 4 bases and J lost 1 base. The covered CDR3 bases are TGCGCCAGCAGCCGGACAGGAACTAATGAAAAA. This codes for CASSRTGTNEK. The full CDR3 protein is CASSRTGTNEKLFF.

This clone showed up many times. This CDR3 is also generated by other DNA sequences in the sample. The CDR3 sequence is CATSRDRGSTNEKLFF. The CDR3 DNA, read in part, is TGTGCCACCAGCAGGGACAGGGGGTCAACTAATGAAAAA. V is TRBV15 and J is TRBJ1-4; 10 bases map to TRBD1. With the read ending 3 residues before the CDR3 end, the germline J gene is used to fill in that end. With V trimmed by 3 bases and J by 0 bases, 1 base remained unmatched. The V gene's germline CDR1 is LNHNV and CDR2 YYDKDF (reference sequence). CDR3 length: 16 amino acids.

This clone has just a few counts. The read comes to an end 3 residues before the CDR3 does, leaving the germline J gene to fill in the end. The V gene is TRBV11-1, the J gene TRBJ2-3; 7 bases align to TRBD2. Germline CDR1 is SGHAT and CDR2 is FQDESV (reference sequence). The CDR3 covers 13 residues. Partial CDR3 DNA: TGTGCCAGCAGCTATAGCGGGTTGGCGGCG. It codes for CASSYSGLAA. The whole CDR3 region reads CASSYSGLAAQYF. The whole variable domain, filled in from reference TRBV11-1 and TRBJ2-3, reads EAEVAQSPRYKITEKSQAVAFWCDPISGHATLYWYRQILGQGPELLVQFQDESVVDDSQLPKDRFSAERLKGVDSTLKIQPAELGDSAMYLCASSYSGLAAQYFGPGTRLTVL.

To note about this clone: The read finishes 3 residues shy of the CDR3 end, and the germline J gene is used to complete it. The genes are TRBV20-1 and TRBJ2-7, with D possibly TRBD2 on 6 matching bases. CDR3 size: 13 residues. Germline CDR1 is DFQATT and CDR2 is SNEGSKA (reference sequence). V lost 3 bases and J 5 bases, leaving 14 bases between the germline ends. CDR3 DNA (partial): TGCAGTGCTAGGGGACTGGTAGAAGACGAG. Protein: CSARGLVEDE. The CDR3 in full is CSARGLVEDEQYF.

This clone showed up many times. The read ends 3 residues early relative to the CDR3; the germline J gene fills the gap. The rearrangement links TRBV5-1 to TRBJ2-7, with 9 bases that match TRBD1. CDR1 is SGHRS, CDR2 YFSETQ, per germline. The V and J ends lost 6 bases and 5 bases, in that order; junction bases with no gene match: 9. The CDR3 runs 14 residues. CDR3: CASTWGQGPNEQYF. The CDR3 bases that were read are TGCGCCAGCACCTGGGGACAGGGACCCAACGAG.

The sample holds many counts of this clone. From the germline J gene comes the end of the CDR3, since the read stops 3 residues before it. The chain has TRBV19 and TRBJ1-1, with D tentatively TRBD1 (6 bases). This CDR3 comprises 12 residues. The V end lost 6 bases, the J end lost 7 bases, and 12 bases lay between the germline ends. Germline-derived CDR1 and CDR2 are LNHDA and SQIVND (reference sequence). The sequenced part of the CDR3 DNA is TGTGCCAGTAGGAAGACAGGTCTTGAA. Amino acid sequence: CASRKTGLE. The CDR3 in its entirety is CASRKTGLEAFF.

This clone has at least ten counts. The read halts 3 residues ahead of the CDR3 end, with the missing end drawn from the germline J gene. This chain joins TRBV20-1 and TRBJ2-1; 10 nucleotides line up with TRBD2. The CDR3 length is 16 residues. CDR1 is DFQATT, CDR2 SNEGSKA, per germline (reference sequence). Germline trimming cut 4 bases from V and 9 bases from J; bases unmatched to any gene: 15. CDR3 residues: CSATGTSAPLYAEQFF. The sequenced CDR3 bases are TGCAGTGCTACCGGGACTAGCGCACCCCTTTACGCTGAG.

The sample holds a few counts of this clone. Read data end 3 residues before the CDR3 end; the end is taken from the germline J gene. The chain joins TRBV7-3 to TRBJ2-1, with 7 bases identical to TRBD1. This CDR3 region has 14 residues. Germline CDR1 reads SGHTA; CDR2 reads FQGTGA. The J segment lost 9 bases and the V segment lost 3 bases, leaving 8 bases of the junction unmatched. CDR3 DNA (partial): TGTGCCAGCAGCTTCGATCAGGGGGTCGGTGAG. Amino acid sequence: CASSFDQGVGE. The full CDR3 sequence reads CASSFDQGVGEQFF.

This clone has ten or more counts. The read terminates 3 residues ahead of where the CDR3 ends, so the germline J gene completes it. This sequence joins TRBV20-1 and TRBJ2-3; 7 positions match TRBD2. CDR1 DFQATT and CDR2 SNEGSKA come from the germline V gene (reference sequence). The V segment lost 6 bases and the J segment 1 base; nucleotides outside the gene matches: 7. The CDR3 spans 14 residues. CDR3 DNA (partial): TGCAGTGCCCACCCGGGGGGAGGCACAGATACG. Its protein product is CSAHPGGGTDT. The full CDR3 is CSAHPGGGTDTQYF.

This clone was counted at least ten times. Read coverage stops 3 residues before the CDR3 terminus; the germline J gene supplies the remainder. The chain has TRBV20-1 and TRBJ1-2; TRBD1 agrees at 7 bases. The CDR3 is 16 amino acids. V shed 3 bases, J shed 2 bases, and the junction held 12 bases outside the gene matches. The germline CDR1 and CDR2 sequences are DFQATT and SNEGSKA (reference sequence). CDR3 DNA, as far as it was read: TGCAGTGCTAGCGAAACAGGGGCCCACTTCAACTATGGC. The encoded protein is CSASETGAHFNYG. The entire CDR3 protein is CSASETGAHFNYGYTF.

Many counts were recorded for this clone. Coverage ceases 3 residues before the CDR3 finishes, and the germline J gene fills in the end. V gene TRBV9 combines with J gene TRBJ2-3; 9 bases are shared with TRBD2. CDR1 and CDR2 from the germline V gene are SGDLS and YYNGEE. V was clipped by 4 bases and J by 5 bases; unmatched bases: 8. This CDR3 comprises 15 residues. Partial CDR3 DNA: TGTGCCAGCAGCTCTAGCGGGAAAGGGAAAGATACG. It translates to CASSSSGKGKDT. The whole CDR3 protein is CASSSSGKGKDTQYF.

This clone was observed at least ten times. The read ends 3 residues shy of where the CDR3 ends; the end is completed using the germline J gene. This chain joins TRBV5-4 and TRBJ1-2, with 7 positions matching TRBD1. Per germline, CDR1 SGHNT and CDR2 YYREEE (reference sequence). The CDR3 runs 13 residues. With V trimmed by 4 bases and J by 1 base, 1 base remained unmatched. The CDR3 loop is CASSRDSNYGYTF. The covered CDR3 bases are TGTGCCAGCAGCCGGGACAGTAACTATGGC. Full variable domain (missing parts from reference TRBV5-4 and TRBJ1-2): ETGVTQSPTHLIKTRGQQVTLRCSSQSGHNTVSWYQQALGQGPQFIFQYYREEENGRGNFPPRFSGLQFPNYSSELNVNALELDDSALYLCASSRDSNYGYTFGSGTRLTVV.

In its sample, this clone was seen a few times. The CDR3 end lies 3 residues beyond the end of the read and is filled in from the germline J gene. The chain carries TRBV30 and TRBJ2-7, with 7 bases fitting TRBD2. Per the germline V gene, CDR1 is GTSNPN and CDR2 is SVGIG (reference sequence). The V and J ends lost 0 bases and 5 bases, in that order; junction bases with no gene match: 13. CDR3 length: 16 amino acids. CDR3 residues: CAWSVKGTTRSHEQYF. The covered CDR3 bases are TGTGCCTGGAGTGTTAAAGGGACTACTCGATCCCACGAG.

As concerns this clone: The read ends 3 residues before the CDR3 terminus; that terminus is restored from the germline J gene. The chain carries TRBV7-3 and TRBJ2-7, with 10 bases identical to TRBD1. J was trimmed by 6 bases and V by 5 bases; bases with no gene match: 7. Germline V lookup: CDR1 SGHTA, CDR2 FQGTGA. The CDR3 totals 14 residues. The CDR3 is CASSRDRGWREQYF. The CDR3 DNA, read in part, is TGTGCCAGCAGCCGGGACAGGGGCTGGCGCGAG.

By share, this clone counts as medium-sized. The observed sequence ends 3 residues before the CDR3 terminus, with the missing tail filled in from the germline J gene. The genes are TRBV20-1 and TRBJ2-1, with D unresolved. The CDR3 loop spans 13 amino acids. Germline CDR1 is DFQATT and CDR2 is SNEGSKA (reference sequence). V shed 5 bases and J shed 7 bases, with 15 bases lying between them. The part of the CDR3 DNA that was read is TGCAGTGCTCAGTACGTCCCCCCGAATGAG. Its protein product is CSAQYVPPNE. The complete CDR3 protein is CSAQYVPPNEQFF.

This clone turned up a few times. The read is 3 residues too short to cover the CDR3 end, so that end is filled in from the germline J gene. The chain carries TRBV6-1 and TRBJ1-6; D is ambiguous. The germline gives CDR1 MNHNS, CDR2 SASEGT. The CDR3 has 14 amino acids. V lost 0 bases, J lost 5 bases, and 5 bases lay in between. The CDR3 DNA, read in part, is TGTGCCAGCAGTGAAGCCCTTGATAATTCACCC. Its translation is CASSEALDNSP. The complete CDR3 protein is CASSEALDNSPLHF.

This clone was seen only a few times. The covered CDR3 bases are TGTGCCAGCAGCCCTACAGGGGCCCTTAATGAAAAA. It encodes CASSPTGALNEK. The whole CDR3 region reads CASSPTGALNEKLFF. The chain employs TRBV7-3 and TRBJ1-4; 7 nucleotides align to TRBD1. The observed sequence ends 3 residues before the CDR3 terminus, with the missing tail filled in from the germline J gene. Germline CDR1 and CDR2: SGHTA and FQGTGA. The CDR3 length is 15 residues. The V segment lost 5 bases and the J segment 4 bases; nucleotides outside the gene matches: 7. Based on the CDR3 plus reference TRBV7-3 and TRBJ1-4, the full variable domain is GAGVSQTPSNKVTEKGKYVELRCDPISGHTALYWYRQSLGQGPEFLIYFQGTGAADDSGLPNDRFFAVRPEGSVSTLKIQRTERGDSAVYLCASSPTGALNEKLFFGSGTQLSVL.